The clone carrying this T cell receptor beta chain was detected once. A Seattle source enrolled patients during active infection and followed them longitudinally. These data originate in a study of blood T cell repertoires in COVID-19. Overall study: The United States, Italy and Spain provided the acute and convalescent COVID-19 samples. The analysed material was cDNA or gDNA that came from T cells, B-cell-depleted T cells, or PBMCs.

Original analysis: The assay estimated nucleated cells by amplifying reference gene primers. Only in-frame clones appear in the TCRdb table, and some are missing; sequencing was by immunoSEQ multiplex PCR. V and J calls and clone size follow that table, whereas D and trimming were derived from the DNA. The table records roughly 190,000 clones, roughly 81% of them present only once. The TCR comes from a woman aged 40 to 50 with COVID-19, enrolled during active disease. The sequenced sample was peripheral blood.

Written as DNA, the CDR3 is TGTGCCAGCAGCCTTACAGGGCCCGGGGAGCTGTTTTTT. The encoded protein is CASSLTGPGELFF. V is TRBV28 and J is TRBJ2-2, with D possibly matching TRBD1 (6 bases). The CDR3 is 13 amino acids. CDR1 is MDHEN and CDR2 is SYDVKM in the germline V gene. Between the trimmed V and J ends, which lost 6 bases and 6 bases, there was a span of 11 bases. Drawing the rest from reference TRBV28 and TRBJ2-2, the complete variable domain is DVKVTQSSRYLVKRTGEKVFLECVQDMDHENMFWYRQDPGLGLRLIYFSYDVKMKEKGDIPEGYSVSREKKERFSLILESASTNQTSMYLCASSLTGPGELFFGEGSRLTVL.